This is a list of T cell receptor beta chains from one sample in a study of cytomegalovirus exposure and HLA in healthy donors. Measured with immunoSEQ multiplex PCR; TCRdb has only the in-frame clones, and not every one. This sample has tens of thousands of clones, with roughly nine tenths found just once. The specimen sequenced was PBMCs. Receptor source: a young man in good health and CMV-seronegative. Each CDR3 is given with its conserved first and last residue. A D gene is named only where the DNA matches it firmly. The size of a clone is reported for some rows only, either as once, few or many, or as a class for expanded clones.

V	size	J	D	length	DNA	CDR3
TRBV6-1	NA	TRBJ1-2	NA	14	TGTGCCAGCAGTGACCGGGGGGCGAGCTATGGCTACACCTTC	CASSDRGASYGYTF
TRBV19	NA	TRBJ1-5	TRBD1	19	TGTGCCACCCTAGGGAGTCCCCGGGACAGGGGGGTTAGCAATCAGCCCCAGCATTTT	CATLGSPRDRGVSNQPQHF
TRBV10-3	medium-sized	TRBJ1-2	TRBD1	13	TGTGCCATCAGTGCTGGGACAGCTTATGGCTACACCTTC	CAISAGTAYGYTF
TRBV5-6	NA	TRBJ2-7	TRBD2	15	TGTGCCAGCAGCTTGGTGGCTAGCGGGAGAAATGAGCAGTACTTC	CASSLVASGRNEQYF
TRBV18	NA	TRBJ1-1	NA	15	TGTGCCAGCTCACCAGCACACCATAAGAACACTGAAGCTTTCTTT	CASSPAHHKNTEAFF
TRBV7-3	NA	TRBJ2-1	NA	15	TGTGCCAGCAGCTTAGGGCTAGCCGAATACAATGAGCAGTTCTTC	CASSLGLAEYNEQFF
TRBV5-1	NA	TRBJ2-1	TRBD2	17	TGCGCCAGCAGCCTGAGACCCGGGACTAGCGGGAGTAATGAGCAGTTCTTC	CASSLRPGTSGSNEQFF
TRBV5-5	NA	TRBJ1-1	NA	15	TGTGCCAGCAGCTTGAATGTCGTGACATATACCGAAGCTTTCTTT	CASSLNVVTYTEAFF
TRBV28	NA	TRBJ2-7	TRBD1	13	TGTGCCAGCAGTTGGACAGGGGGCTACGAGCAGTACTTC	CASSWTGGYEQYF
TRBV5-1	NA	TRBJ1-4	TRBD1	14	TGCGCCAGCAGCGTCGGGACAGATAATGAAAAACTGTTTTTT	CASSVGTDNEKLFF
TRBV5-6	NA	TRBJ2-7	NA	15	TGTGCCAGCAGCCACACAGGGAACAATACCTACGAGCAGTACTTC	CASSHTGNNTYEQYF
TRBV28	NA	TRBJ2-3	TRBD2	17	TGTGCCAGCAGCGTCTTCGGGACTAGCGGGGGGAAGGATACGCAGTATTTT	CASSVFGTSGGKDTQYF
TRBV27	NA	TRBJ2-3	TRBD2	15	TGTGCCAGCAGTTTAAAGGGCCGGGAGGGAGATACGCAGTATTTT	CASSLKGREGDTQYF
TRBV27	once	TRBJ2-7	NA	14	TGTGCCAGCAGTTTAGGAGGATTACCCTACGAGCAGTACTTC	CASSLGGLPYEQYF
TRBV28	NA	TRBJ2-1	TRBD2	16	TGTGCCAGCATTAACTTCCGGGACTATTCTAACAATGAGCAGTTCTTC	CASINFRDYSNNEQFF
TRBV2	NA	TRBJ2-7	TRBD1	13	TGTGCCAGCAGTGCCGACAGGGTTGGCGAGCAGTACTTC	CASSADRVGEQYF
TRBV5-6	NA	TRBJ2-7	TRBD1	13	TGTGCCACCAAAATTACAGGGGGCGGGGAGCAGTACTTC	CATKITGGGEQYF
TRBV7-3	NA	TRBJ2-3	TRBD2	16	TGTGCCAGCAGCTCCCGGACTAGCGGGAGCACAGATACGCAGTATTTT	CASSSRTSGSTDTQYF
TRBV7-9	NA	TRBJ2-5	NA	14	TGTGCCAGCAGCTTAACAGTGTACCAAGAGACCCAGTACTTC	CASSLTVYQETQYF
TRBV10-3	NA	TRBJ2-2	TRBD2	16	TGTGCCATCAGTGGTTGGAGCGGGACTAACACCGGGGAGCTGTTTTTT	CAISGWSGTNTGELFF
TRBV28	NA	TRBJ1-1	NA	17	TGTGCCAGCAGTTTAAATCAAGGACTGCTAATGAACACTGAAGCTTTCTTT	CASSLNQGLLMNTEAFF
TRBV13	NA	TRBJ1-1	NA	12	TGTGCCAGCAGCTATCAGAACACTGAAGCTTTCTTT	CASSYQNTEAFF
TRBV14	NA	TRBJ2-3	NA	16	TGTGCCAGCAGCCAAGCGGAGGGTATGGGCACAGATACGCAGTATTTT	CASSQAEGMGTDTQYF
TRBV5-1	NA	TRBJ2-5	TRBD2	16	TGCGCCAGCAGCTTGACTAGCGGGAGTGGTGAAGAGACCCAGTACTTC	CASSLTSGSGEETQYF
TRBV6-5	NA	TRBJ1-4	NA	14	TGTGCCAGCAGTTACCGGAGGGCTAATGAAAAACTGTTTTTT	CASSYRRANEKLFF
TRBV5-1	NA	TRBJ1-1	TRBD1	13	TGCGCCAGCTGCCCAGGGGGGAACACTGAAGCTTTCTTT	CASCPGGNTEAFF
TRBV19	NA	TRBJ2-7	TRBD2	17	TGTGCCAGTAGTTCCCCCCGGACTAGCGGGGGGACCTACGAGCAGTACTTC	CASSSPRTSGGTYEQYF
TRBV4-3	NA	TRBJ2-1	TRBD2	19	TGCGCCAGCAGCCAAGATGGGGGACTAGCGGGAGTCTCCTACAATGAGCAGTTCTTC	CASSQDGGLAGVSYNEQFF
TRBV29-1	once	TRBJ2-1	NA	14	TGCAGCGTTAGGGAGCGGAGCTCCTACAATGAGCAGTTCTTC	CSVRERSSYNEQFF
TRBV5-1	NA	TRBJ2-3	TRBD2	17	TGCGCCAGCAGTGCTGGGGCACTAGCGGTTAGCACAGATACGCAGTATTTT	CASSAGALAVSTDTQYF